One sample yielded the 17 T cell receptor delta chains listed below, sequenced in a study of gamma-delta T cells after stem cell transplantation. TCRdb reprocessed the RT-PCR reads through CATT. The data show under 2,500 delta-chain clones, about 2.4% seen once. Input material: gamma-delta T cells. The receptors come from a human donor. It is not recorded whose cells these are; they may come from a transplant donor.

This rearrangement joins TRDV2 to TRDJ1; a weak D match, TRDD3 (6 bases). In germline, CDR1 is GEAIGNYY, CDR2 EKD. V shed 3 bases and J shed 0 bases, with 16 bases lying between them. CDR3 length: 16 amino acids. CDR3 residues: CACDHVLGENTDKLIF. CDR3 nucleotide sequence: TGTGCCTGTGACCACGTACTGGGAGAGAACACCGATAAACTCATCTTT.

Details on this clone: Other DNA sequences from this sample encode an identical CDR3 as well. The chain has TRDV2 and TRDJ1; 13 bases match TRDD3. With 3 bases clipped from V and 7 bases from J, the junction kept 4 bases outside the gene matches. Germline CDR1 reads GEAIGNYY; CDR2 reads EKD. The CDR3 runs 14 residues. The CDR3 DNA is TGTGCCTGTGACTTACTGGGGGATACGGGTAAACTCATCTTT. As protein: CACDLLGDTGKLIF.

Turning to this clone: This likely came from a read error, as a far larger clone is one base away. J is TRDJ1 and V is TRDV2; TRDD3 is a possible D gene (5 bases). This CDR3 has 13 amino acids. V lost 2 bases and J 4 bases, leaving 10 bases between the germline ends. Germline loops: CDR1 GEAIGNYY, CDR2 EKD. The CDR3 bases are TGTGCCTGTGACAACCTGGGTGGCGATAAACTCATCTTT. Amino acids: CACDNLGGDKLIF.

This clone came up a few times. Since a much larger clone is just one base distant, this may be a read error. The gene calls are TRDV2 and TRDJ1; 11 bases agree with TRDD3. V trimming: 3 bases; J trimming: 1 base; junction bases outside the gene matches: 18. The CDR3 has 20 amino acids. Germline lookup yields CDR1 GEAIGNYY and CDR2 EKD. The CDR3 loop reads CACDSAPLLGDSLTTDKLIF. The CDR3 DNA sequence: TGTGCCTGTGACTCCGCTCCCCTACTGGGGGATAGCTTGACCACCGATAAACTCATCTTT.

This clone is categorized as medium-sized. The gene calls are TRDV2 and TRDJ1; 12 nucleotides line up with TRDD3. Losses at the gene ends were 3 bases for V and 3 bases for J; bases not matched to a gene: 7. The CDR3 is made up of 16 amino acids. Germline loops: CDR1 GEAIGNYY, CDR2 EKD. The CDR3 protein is CACDAVTGGYSDKLIF. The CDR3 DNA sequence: TGTGCCTGTGACGCCGTAACTGGGGGATACTCCGATAAACTCATCTTT.

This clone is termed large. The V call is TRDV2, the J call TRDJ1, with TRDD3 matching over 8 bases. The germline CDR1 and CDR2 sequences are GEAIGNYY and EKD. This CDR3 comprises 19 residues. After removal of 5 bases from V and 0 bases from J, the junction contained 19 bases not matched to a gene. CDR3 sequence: CACADLVTGGHQYTDKLIF. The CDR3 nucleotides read TGTGCCTGTGCCGACCTGGTTACTGGGGGCCATCAGTACACCGATAAACTCATCTTT.

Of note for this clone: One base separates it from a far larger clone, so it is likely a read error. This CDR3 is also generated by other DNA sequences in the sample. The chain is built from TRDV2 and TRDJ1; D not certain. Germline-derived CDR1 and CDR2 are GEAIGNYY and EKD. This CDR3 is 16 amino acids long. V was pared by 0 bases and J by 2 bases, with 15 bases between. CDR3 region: CACDTLSGRLTDKLIF. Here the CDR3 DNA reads TGTGCCTGTGACACCCTCTCTGGACGCCTGACCGATAAACTCATCTTT.

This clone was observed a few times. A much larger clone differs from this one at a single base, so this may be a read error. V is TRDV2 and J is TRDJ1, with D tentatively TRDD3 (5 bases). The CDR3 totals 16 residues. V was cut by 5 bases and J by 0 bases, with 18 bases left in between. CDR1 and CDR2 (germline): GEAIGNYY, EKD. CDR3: CACGPLAQGYTDKLIF. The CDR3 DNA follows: TGTGCCTGTGGCCCACTTGCGCAGGGATACACCGATAAACTCATCTTT.

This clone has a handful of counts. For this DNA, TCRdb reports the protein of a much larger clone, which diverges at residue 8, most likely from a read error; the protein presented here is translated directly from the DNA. This CDR3 is CACDTVTEGPYERTDKLIF. The CDR3 DNA follows: TGTGCCTGTGACACCGTGACTGAGGGACCCTATGAACGTACCGATAAACTCATCTTT. This chain connects TRDV2 to TRDJ1, with unresolved D. CDR1 and CDR2 (germline): GEAIGNYY, EKD. The V and J ends lost 0 bases and 2 bases respectively, with 24 bases between them. There are 19 residues in the CDR3.

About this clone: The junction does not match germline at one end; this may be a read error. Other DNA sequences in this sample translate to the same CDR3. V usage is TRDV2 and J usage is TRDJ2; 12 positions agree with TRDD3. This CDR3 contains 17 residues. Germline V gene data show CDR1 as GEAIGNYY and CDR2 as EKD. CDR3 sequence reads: CACDRLGDTRLTAQLFF. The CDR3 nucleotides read TGTGCCTGTGACAGGCTGGGGGATACGCGGCTGACAGCACAACTCTTCTTC.

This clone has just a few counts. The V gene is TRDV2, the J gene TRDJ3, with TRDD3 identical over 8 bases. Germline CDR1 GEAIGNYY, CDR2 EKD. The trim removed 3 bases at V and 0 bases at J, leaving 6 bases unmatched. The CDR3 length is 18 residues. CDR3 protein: CACDPWGTNSWDTRQMFF. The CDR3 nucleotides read TGTGCCTGTGACCCCTGGGGGACTAACTCCTGGGACACCCGACAGATGTTTTTC.

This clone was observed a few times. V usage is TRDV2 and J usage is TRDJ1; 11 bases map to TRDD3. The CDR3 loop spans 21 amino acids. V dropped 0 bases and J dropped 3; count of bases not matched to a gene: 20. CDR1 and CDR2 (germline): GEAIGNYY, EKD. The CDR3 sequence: CACDTAGMGDTKIRYADKLIF. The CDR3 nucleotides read TGTGCCTGTGACACCGCAGGGATGGGGGATACGAAAATCCGGTACGCCGATAAACTCATCTTT.

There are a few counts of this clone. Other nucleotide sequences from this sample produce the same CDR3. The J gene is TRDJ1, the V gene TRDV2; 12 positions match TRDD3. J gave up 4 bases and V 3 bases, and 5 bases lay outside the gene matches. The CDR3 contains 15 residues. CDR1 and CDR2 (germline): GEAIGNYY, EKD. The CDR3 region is CACDPLGDTFDKLIF. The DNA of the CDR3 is TGTGCCTGTGACCCACTGGGGGATACTTTCGATAAACTCATCTTT.

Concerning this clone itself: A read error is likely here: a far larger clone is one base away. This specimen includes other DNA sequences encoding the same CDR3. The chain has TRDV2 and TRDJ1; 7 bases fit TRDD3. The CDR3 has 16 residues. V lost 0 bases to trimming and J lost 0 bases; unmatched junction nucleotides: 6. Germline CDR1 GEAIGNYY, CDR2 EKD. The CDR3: CACDTLGDPDTDKLIF. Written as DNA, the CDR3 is TGTGCCTGTGACACCTTGGGGGACCCCGACACCGATAAACTCATCTTT.

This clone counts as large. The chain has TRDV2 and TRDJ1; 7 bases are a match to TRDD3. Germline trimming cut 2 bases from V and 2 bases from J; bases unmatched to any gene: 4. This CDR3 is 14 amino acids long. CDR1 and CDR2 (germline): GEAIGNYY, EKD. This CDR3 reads CACDNWGNTDKLIF. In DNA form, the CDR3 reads TGTGCCTGTGACAACTGGGGTAATACCGATAAACTCATCTTT.

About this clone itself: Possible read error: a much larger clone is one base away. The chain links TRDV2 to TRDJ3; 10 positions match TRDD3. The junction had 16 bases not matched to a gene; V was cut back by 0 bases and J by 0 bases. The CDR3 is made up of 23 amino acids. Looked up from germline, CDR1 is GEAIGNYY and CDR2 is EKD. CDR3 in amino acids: CACDTEGPNWGIQASWDTRQMFF. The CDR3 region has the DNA TGTGCCTGTGACACCGAGGGACCGAACTGGGGGATCCAGGCCTCCTGGGACACCCGACAGATGTTTTTC.

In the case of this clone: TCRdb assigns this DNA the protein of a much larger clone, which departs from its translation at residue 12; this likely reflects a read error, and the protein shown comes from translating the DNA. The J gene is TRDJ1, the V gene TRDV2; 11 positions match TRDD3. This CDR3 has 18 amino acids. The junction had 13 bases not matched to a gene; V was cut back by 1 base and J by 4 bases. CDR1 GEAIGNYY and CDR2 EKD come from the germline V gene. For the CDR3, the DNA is TGTGCCTGTGACACTGTGCTGGGGGATACAAGGCGGAGCGATAAACTCATCTTT. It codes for CACDTVLGDTRRSDKLIF.